This T cell receptor (beta chain) derives from a study of radiation and T cells in renal cell carcinoma (dated by TCRdb to between 2020 and 2021). Concerning the study at large: The samples were drawn from a clinical trial, where primary renal cell carcinomas were treated with 15 Gy of stereotactic body radiation therapy and then removed by nephrectomy 4 weeks afterward. In total, 50 to 55 samples underwent TCR beta sequencing: roughly 26 tumors plus 27 peripheral blood samples. Across all 50 or so samples, under 5 million unique CDR3 nucleotide sequences, encoding about 3,000,000 unique CDR3 amino acid sequences, were identified. Overall study results and their limits: Blood repertoire dynamics were not followed beyond 4 weeks after treatment. Effects of radiation dose or scheduling on the TCR repertoire could not be addressed with the single-armed trial design. Because pretreatment tumor biopsies were not available, the baseline intratumoral presence of clonotypes could not be determined. In blood, the top tumor clonotypes increased between baseline and 2 weeks post-radiation and then shrank by 4 weeks, which suggests that tumor-resident clones expanded only transiently.

This clone has more than one count but fewer than ten. The target of this receptor is not known. Base qualities are not recorded, but no much larger clone differs from it by a single base. Explained via the paper, the time point label denotes: blood 2 weeks post-SBRT. This specimen's treatment or condition label, interpreted: 15 Gy SBRT to primary tumor, nephrectomy 4 weeks later. To follow tumor-enriched clonotypes, peripheral blood was collected serially from radiation-treated patients at baseline and again at 2 weeks and 4 weeks after SBRT. Every patient's renal cell carcinoma showed clear cell pathology. The QIAamp DNA Blood Mini Kit (Qiagen) was used to prepare genomic DNA for TCR sequencing. Only samples passing all quality control checks were included in the analyses. Cut back by 3 bases and 3 bases, the V and J ends lie 6 bases apart. The cysteine opens and the phenylalanine closes a CDR3 of 12 amino acids. Only CDR3 DNA remains: 36 bases, in frame from the first base. CDR1 SGHNT and CDR2 YYREEE are derived from the germline V gene (reference sequence).

Following the manufacturer's recommendations, the immunoSEQ kit was used to generate TCR beta libraries from genomic DNA. To prepare libraries, a first multiplex PCR with proprietary primers was run, followed by a second PCR that added unique barcodes, and a bead cleanup was done after each round. A kit-provided positive control reaction and a negative control reaction were included in every sample batch. The final libraries underwent checking on an Agilent 4200 TapeStation D1000 ScreenTape, volumetric pooling, and quantification by qPCR. An Illumina NextSeq500 fitted with a MidOutput 150-cycle cartridge performed the sequencing, running 156 Read1 cycles and 15 Index1 cycles with the kit's custom primers. The pooled library was loaded at around 0.93 pM with roughly 19% PhiX control spiked in. The paper's data handling went like this. The vendor-processed data were analyzed in R, and a clonotype was defined as all T cells that share the same CDR3 nucleotide sequence. For clone abundance analyses, frequencies were normalized to the 10,000 most abundant clones per sample. Public T cell clones, which averaged fewer than five per sample, were removed prior to analysis. Tumor-enriched and baseline blood-enriched clonotypes were defined by at least a 32-fold difference in abundance between compartments. A beta-binomial differential abundance model was used to identify clonotypes that expanded or contracted between blood time points. Tumor-blood repertoire similarity was measured with the Baroni-Urbani and Buser coefficient, and group comparisons used two-tailed Wilcoxon tests in R. TCRdb stores this immuneACCESS table with in-frame sequences only. Part of the clones is absent; in the studies checked, under half of the shortfall reflects unresolved V genes, and no reason is known for the rest. V and J calls and clone size come straight from that table; D and trimming were deduced from the DNA. Counted in this sample were under 150,000 clones; 70% to 90% of them appeared once. The ten largest clones take up over 1.5% of the sample.

The source was blood, collected from a patient whose treatment included radiotherapy and nephrectomy. This clonotype originated in a woman aged 55-69 years with renal cell carcinoma. The chain joins TRBV5-4 to TRBJ1-1, with no confidently assigned D gene. The DNA is as follows: TGTGCCAGCAGCTCGGCGGACACTGAAGCTTTCTTT. Translated, it gives CASSSADTEAFF. The entire variable domain, with the stretches around the CDR3 drawn from the reference TRBV5-4 and TRBJ1-1 proteins, is ETGVTQSPTHLIKTRGQQVTLRCSSQSGHNTVSWYQQALGQGPQFIFQYYREEENGRGNFPPRFSGLQFPNYSSELNVNALELDDSALYLCASSSADTEAFFGQGTRLTVV.